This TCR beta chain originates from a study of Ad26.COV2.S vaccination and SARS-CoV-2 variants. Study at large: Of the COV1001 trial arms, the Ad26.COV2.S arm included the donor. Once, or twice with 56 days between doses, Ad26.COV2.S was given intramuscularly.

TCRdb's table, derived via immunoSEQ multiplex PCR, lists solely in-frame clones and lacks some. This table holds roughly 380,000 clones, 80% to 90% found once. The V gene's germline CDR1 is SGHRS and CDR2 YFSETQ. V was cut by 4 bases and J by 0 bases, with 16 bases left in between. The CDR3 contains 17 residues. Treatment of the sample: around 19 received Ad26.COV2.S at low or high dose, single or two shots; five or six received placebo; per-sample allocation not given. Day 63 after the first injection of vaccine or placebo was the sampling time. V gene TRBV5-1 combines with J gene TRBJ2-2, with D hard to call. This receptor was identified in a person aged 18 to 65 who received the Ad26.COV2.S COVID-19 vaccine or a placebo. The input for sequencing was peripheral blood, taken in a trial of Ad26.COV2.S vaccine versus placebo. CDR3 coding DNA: TGCGCCAGCAGCCCCTTCGAGATCTTCCCGAACACCGGGGAGCTGTTTTTT. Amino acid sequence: CASSPFEIFPNTGELFF.